Listed below are T cell receptor beta chains from one sample, sequenced in a study of identical twins. TCRdb re-called the 5' RACE reads with MiXCR, one entry per CDR3 protein. The sample lists some 730,000 distinct CDR3 sequences; 15% to 20% were seen once. The same data also contributed to another study, on T cells expressing NK-cell markers.

The sample was PBMCs. These receptors were obtained from a woman younger than 35 in good health. Both conserved end residues are part of each CDR3.

J	V	CDR3
TRBJ1-6	TRBV5-5	CASSLGRVGNSPLHF
TRBJ2-1	TRBV12-3/TRBV12-4	CASRGTSGIGEQFF
TRBJ2-3	TRBV27	CASQRILGAVETQYF
TRBJ1-2	TRBV3-1	CASSQDRGSDGYTF
TRBJ1-5	TRBV5-5	CASSRGLTGKPQHF
TRBJ1-5	TRBV7-8	CASSPSRAVSNQPQHF
TRBJ2-5	TRBV2	CASSEVAESQYF
TRBJ2-3	TRBV6-5	CASSWKRTSTSTDTQYF
TRBJ1-2	TRBV20-1	CSARNGGAGGYTF
TRBJ2-6	TRBV10-3	CAISDLLVGTGANVLTF
TRBJ2-7	TRBV5-6	CASSSSDRLYEQYF
TRBJ2-1	TRBV5-1	CASSLEGSGPSGTYNEQFF
TRBJ1-1	TRBV5-5	CASSLVIDKMNTEAFF
TRBJ1-5	TRBV12-3/TRBV12-4	CASSFLGAGNQPQHF
TRBJ1-2	TRBV7-8	CASSTGQRNKAGYTF
TRBJ2-2	TRBV9	CASSVSGGLNTGELFF
TRBJ2-5	TRBV20-1	CSAKTSGGVPGETQYF
TRBJ2-1	TRBV12-3/TRBV12-4	CASRPLGRVGTSEYNEQFF
TRBJ2-1	TRBV7-2	CASSTPGTARNEQFF
TRBJ2-3	TRBV20-1	CSAVAGDTQYF
TRBJ2-7	TRBV3-1	CASSQGDEQYF
TRBJ2-1	TRBV7-9	CASSLAEGAGYNEQFF
TRBJ2-5	TRBV5-1	CASSLESAVGTQYF
TRBJ2-3	TRBV9	CASSVRPSGEDTQYF
TRBJ2-6	TRBV10-3	CAIRTDGSGANVLTF
TRBJ2-7	TRBV5-1	CASRLPTATYEQYF
TRBJ2-7	TRBV10-3	CAIMEDRESYEQYF
TRBJ1-1	TRBV20-1	CSAVTGVPEAFF
TRBJ1-6	TRBV5-1	CASSLGTGASPLHF
TRBJ2-7	TRBV7-2	CASSATSGAYEQYF
TRBJ1-5	TRBV5-1	CASSLDGYQPQHF
TRBJ2-1	TRBV27	CASSFPASPLNEQFF
TRBJ2-6	TRBV25-1	CASSDQGRSGANVLTF
TRBJ2-1	TRBV7-2	CATVLSSYNEQFF
TRBJ2-5	TRBV4-1	CASRRGLAGDETQYF
TRBJ2-2	TRBV12-3/TRBV12-4	CASKTSGRAMYTGELFF
TRBJ2-7	TRBV11-2	CASSPQRGPYEQYF
TRBJ2-5	TRBV3-1	CASSLRIETQYF
TRBJ1-1	TRBV12-3/TRBV12-4	CASSLGSGNTEAFF
TRBJ1-5	TRBV20-1	CSARDSLNQPQHF